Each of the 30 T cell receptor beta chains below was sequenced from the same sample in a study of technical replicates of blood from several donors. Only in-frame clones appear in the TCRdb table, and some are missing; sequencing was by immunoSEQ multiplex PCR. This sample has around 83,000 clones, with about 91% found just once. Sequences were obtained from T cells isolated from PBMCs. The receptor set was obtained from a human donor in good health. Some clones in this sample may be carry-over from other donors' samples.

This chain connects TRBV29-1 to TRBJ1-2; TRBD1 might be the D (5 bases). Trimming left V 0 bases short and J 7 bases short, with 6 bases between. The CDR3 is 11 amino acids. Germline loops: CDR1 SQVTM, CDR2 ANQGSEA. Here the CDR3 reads CSVEDQGGYTF. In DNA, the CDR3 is TGCAGCGTTGAAGATCAGGGTGGCTACACCTTC. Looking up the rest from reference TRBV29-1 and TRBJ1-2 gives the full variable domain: SAVISQKPSRDICQRGTSLTIQCQVDSQVTMMFWYRQQPGQSLTLIATANQGSEATYESGFVIDKFPISRPNLTFSTLTVSNMSPEDSSIYLCSVEDQGGYTFGSGTRLTVV.

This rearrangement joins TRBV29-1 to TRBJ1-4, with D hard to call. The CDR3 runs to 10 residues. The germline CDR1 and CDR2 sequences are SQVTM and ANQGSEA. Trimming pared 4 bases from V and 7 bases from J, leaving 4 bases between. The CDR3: CSVVGEKLFF. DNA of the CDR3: TGCAGCGTTGTCGGTGAAAAACTGTTTTTT. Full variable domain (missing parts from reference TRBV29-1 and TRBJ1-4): SAVISQKPSRDICQRGTSLTIQCQVDSQVTMMFWYRQQPGQSLTLIATANQGSEATYESGFVIDKFPISRPNLTFSTLTVSNMSPEDSSIYLCSVVGEKLFFGSGTQLSVL.

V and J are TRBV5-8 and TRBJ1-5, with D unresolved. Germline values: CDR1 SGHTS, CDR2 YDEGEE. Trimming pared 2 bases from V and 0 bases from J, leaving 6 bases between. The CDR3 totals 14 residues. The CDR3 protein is CASSFGDSNQPQHF. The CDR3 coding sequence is TGTGCCAGCAGCTTCGGGGATAGCAATCAGCCCCAGCATTTT.

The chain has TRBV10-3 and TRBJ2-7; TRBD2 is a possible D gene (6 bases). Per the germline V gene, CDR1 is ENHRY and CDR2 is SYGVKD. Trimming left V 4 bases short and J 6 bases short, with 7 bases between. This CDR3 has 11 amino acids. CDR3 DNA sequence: TGTGCCATCAGTGCCGGGAGCGAGCAGTACTTC. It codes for CAISAGSEQYF.

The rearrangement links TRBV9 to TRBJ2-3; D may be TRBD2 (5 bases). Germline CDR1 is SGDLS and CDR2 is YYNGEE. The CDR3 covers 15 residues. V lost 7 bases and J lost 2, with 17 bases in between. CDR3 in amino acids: CASAAQDFTTDTQYF. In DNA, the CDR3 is TGTGCCAGCGCGGCTCAGGACTTTACCACAGATACGCAGTATTTT.

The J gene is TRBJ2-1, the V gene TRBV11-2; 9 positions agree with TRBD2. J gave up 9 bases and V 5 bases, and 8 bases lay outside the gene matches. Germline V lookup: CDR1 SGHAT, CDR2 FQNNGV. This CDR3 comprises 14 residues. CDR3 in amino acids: CASSTRGGVSEQFF. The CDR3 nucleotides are TGTGCCAGCAGCACCCGCGGGGGGGTGAGTGAGCAGTTCTTC.

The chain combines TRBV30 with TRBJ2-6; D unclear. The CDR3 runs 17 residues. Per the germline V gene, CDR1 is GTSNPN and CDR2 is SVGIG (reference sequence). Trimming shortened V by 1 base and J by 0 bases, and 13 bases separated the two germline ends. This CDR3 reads CAWSDSRTSSGANVLTF. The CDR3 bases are TGTGCCTGGAGTGATTCCCGAACAAGCTCTGGGGCCAACGTCCTGACTTTC.

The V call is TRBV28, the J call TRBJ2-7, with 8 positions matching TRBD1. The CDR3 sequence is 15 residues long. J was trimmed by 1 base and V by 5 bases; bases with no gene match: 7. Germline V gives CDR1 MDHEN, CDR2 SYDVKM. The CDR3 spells CASSPRTGRSYEQYF. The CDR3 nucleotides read TGTGCCAGCAGTCCCCGGACAGGGAGATCCTACGAGCAGTACTTC.

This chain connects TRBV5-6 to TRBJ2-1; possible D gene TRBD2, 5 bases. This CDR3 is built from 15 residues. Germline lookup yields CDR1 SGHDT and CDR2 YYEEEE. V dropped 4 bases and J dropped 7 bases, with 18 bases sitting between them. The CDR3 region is CASSIGLRPLNEQFF. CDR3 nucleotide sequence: TGTGCCAGCAGCATCGGACTGAGGCCCTTAAATGAGCAGTTCTTC.

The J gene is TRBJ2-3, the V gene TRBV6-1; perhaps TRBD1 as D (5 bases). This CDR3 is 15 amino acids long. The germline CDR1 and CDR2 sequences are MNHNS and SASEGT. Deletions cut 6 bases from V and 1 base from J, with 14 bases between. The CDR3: CASRVTGVGTDTQYF. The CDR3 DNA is TGTGCCAGCAGAGTCACAGGAGTTGGCACAGATACGCAGTATTTT.

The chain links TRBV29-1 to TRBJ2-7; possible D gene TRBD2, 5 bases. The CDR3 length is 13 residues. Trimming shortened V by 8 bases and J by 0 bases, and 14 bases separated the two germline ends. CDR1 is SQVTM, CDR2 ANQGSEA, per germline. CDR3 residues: CSTLSGDSYEQYF. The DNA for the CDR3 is TGCAGCACTCTCTCCGGGGACTCCTACGAGCAGTACTTC.

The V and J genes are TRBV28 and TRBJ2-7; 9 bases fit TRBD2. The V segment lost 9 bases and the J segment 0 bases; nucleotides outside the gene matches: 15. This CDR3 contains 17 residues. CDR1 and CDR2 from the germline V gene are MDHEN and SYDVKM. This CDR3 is CASTNSGLAIHSYEQYF. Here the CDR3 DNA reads TGTGCCAGTACCAATTCCGGACTAGCGATTCACTCCTACGAGCAGTACTTC.

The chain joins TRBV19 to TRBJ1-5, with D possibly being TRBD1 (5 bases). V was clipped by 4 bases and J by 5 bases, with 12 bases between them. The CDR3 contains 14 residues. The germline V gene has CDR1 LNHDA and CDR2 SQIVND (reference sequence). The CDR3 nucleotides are TGTGCCAGTAGTAAAGGGACTTCGGATCAGCCCCAGCATTTT. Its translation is CASSKGTSDQPQHF. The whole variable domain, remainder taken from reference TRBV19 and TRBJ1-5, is DGGITQSPKYLFRKEGQNVTLSCEQNLNHDAMYWYRQDPGQGLRLIYYSQIVNDFQKGDIAEGYSVSREKKESFPLTVTSAQKNPTAFYLCASSKGTSDQPQHFGDGTRLSIL.

The CDR3 coding sequence is TGCGCCTCTACGGGGAGGGCCCCGAACACTGAAGCTTTCTTT. Protein product: CASTGRAPNTEAFF. J is TRBJ1-1 and V is TRBV4-3; D gene uncertain. The CDR3 covers 14 residues. The ends were cut back, 11 bases at V and 1 base at J, with 17 bases in the middle. Germline CDR1 is LGHNA and CDR2 is YSLEER.

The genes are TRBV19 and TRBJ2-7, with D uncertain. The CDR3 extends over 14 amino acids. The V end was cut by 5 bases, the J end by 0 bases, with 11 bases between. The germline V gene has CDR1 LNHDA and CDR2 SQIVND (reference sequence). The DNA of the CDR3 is TGTGCCAGTAGTTTTGGCGGTAGCTCCTACGAGCAGTACTTC. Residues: CASSFGGSSYEQYF.

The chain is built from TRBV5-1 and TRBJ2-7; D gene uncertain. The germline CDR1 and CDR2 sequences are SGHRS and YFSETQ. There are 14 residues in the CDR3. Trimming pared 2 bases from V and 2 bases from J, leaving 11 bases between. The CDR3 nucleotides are TGCGCCAGCAGCTTATCTACCACAGCCTACGAGCAGTACTTC. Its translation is CASSLSTTAYEQYF.

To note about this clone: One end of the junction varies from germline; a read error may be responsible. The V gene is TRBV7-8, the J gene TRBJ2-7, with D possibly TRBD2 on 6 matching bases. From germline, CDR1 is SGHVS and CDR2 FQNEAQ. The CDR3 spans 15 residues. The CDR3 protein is CASRLEGTGDYEQYF. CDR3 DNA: TGTGCCAGCAGATTAGAAGGGACGGGGGACTACGAGCAGTACTTC.

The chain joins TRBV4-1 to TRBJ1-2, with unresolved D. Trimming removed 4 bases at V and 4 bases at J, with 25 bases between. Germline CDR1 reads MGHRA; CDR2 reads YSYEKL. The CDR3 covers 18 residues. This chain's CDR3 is CASSRGRLREGSLYGYTF. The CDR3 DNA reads TGCGCCAGCAGCCGCGGAAGATTGAGGGAAGGCTCGCTCTATGGCTACACCTTC.

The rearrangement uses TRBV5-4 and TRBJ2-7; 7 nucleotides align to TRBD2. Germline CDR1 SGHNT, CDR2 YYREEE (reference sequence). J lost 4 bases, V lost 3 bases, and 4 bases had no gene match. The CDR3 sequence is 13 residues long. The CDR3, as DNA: TGTGCCAGCAGCTCTAGCGGAGGATACGAGCAGTACTTC. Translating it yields CASSSSGGYEQYF.

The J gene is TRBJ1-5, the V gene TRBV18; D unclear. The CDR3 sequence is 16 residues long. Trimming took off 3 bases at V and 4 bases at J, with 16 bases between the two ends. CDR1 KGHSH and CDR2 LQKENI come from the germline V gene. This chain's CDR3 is CASSPRGVLANQPQHF. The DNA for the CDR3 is TGTGCCAGCTCACCCCGGGGAGTTCTCGCAAATCAGCCCCAGCATTTT. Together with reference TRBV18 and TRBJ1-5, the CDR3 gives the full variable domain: NAGVMQNPRHLVRRRGQEARLRCSPMKGHSHVYWYRQLPEEGLKFMVYLQKENIIDESGMPKERFSAEFPKEGPSILRIQQVVRGDSAAYFCASSPRGVLANQPQHFGDGTRLSIL.

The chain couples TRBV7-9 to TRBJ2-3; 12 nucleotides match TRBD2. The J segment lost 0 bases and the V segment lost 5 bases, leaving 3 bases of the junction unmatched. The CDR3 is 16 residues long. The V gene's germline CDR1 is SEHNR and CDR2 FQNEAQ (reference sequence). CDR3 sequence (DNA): TGTGCCAGCAGCGTAGGGACTAGCGGGAGCACAGATACGCAGTATTTT. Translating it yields CASSVGTSGSTDTQYF.

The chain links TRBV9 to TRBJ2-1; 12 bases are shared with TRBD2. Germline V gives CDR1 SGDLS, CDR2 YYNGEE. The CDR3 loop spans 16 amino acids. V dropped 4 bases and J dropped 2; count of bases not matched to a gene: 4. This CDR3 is CASSPRLAGAYNEQFF. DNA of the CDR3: TGTGCCAGCAGCCCCCGACTAGCGGGAGCCTACAATGAGCAGTTCTTC.

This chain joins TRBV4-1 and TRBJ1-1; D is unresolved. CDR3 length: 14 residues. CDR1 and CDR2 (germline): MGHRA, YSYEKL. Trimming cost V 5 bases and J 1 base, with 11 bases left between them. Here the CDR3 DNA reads TGCGCCAGCAGCACCGACAATAAGAACACTGAAGCTTTCTTT. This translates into CASSTDNKNTEAFF.

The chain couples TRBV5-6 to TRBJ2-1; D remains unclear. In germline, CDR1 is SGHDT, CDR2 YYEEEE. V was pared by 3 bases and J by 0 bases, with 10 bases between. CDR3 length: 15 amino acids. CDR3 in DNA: TGTGCCAGCAGCTCGCCGGAGAGCTCCTACAATGAGCAGTTCTTC. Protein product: CASSSPESSYNEQFF.

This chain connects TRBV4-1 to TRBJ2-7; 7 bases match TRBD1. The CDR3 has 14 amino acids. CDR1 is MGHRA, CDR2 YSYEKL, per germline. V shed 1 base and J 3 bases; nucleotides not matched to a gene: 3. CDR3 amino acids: CASSQGRGYYEQYF. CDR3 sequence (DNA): TGCGCCAGCAGCCAAGGCAGGGGGTACTACGAGCAGTACTTC.

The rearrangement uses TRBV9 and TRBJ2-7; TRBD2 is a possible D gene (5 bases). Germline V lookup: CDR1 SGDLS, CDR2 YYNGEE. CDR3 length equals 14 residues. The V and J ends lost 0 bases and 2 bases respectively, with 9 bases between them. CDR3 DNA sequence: TGTGCCAGCAGCGTAGCGGGAACTGCCTACGAGCAGTACTTC. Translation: CASSVAGTAYEQYF.

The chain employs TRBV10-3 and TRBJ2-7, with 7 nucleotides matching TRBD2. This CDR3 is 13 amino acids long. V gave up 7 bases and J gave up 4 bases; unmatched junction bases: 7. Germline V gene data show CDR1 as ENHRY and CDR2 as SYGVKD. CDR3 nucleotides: TGTGCCATCAAAGCGGGGCCTACTTACGAGCAGTACTTC. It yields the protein CAIKAGPTYEQYF.

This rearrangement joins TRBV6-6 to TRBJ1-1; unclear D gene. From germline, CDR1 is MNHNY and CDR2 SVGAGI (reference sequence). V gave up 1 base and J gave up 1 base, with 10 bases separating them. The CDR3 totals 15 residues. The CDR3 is CASSYFLASNTEAFF. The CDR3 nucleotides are TGTGCCAGCAGTTACTTTCTAGCATCGAACACTGAAGCTTTCTTT.

CDR3 in DNA: TGTGCCACCAGCAGAGTTGGGCAGAGCAATCAGCCCCAGCATTTT. Amino acids: CATSRVGQSNQPQHF. The rearrangement uses TRBV15 and TRBJ1-5; D is unresolved. V was shortened by 1 base and J by 1 base, with 8 bases between the two germline ends. The CDR3 length is 15 residues. Germline V gene sequence: CDR1 LNHNV, CDR2 YYDKDF (reference sequence). The full variable domain, in which reference TRBV15 and TRBJ1-5 provide the parts outside the CDR3, is DAMVIQNPRYQVTQFGKPVTLSCSQTLNHNVMYWYQQKSSQAPKLLFHYYDKDFNNEADTPDNFQSRRPNTSFCFLDIRSPGLGDTAMYLCATSRVGQSNQPQHFGDGTRLSIL.

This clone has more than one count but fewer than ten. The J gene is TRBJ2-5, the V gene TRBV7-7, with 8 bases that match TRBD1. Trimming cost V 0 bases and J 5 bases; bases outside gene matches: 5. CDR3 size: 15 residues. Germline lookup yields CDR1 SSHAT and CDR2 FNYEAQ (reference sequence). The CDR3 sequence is CASSLARQGNETQYF. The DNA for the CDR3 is TGTGCCAGCAGCTTAGCGAGACAGGGGAATGAGACCCAGTACTTC. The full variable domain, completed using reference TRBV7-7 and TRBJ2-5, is GAGVSQSPRYKVTKRGQDVTLRCDPISSHATLYWYQQALGQGPEFLTYFNYEAQPDKSGLPSDRFSAERPEGSISTLTIQRTEQRDSAMYRCASSLARQGNETQYFGPGTRLLVL.